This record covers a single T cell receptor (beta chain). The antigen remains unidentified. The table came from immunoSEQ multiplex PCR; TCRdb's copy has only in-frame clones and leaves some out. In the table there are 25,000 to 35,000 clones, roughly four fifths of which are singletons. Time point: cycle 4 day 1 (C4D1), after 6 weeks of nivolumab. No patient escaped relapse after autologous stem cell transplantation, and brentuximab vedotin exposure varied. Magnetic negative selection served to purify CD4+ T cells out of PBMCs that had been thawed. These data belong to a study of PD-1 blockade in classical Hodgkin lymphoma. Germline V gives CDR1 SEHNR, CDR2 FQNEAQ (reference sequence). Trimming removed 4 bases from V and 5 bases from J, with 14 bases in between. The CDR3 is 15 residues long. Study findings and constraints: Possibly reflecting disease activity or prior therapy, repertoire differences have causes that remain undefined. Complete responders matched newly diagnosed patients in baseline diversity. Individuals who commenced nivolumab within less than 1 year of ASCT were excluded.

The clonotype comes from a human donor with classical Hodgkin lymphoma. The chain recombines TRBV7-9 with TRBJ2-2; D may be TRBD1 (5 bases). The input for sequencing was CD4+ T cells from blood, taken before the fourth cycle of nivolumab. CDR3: CASSSDSFWTGELFF. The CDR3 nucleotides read TGTGCCAGCAGCTCCGACAGTTTCTGGACCGGGGAGCTGTTTTTT.